This T cell receptor beta chain appears in the sequencing data of a study of OX40 agonist ivuxolimab in advanced cancers. Overall study findings and caveats: Both blood CD4+ and CD8+ T cells showed clonal growth by week 6 at 0.1 to 3.0 mg/kg.

Here immunoSEQ multiplex PCR was the method, and the copy in TCRdb shows in-frame clones only, minus some. The sample contains about 62,000 clones, around 80% of which appear only once. Of note for this clone: Its antigen remains unidentified.

Germline V gene sequence: CDR1 SGHKS, CDR2 YYEKEE (reference sequence). Germline trimming cut 3 bases from V and 9 bases from J; bases unmatched to any gene: 17. This CDR3 spans 16 amino acids. J is TRBJ2-7 and V is TRBV5-5, with TRBD2 matching 8 bases. The sample was CD4+ or CD8+ T cells sorted from blood, taken in a trial of the OX40 agonist ivuxolimab. This clonotype was sampled from an adult with an advanced solid tumor such as melanoma, head and neck, liver or kidney cancer. The CDR3 region has the DNA TGTGCCAGCAGCTCCCGGGGGGGGGCAGCTCTACCAGGGCAGTACTTC. As protein: CASSSRGGAALPGQYF.